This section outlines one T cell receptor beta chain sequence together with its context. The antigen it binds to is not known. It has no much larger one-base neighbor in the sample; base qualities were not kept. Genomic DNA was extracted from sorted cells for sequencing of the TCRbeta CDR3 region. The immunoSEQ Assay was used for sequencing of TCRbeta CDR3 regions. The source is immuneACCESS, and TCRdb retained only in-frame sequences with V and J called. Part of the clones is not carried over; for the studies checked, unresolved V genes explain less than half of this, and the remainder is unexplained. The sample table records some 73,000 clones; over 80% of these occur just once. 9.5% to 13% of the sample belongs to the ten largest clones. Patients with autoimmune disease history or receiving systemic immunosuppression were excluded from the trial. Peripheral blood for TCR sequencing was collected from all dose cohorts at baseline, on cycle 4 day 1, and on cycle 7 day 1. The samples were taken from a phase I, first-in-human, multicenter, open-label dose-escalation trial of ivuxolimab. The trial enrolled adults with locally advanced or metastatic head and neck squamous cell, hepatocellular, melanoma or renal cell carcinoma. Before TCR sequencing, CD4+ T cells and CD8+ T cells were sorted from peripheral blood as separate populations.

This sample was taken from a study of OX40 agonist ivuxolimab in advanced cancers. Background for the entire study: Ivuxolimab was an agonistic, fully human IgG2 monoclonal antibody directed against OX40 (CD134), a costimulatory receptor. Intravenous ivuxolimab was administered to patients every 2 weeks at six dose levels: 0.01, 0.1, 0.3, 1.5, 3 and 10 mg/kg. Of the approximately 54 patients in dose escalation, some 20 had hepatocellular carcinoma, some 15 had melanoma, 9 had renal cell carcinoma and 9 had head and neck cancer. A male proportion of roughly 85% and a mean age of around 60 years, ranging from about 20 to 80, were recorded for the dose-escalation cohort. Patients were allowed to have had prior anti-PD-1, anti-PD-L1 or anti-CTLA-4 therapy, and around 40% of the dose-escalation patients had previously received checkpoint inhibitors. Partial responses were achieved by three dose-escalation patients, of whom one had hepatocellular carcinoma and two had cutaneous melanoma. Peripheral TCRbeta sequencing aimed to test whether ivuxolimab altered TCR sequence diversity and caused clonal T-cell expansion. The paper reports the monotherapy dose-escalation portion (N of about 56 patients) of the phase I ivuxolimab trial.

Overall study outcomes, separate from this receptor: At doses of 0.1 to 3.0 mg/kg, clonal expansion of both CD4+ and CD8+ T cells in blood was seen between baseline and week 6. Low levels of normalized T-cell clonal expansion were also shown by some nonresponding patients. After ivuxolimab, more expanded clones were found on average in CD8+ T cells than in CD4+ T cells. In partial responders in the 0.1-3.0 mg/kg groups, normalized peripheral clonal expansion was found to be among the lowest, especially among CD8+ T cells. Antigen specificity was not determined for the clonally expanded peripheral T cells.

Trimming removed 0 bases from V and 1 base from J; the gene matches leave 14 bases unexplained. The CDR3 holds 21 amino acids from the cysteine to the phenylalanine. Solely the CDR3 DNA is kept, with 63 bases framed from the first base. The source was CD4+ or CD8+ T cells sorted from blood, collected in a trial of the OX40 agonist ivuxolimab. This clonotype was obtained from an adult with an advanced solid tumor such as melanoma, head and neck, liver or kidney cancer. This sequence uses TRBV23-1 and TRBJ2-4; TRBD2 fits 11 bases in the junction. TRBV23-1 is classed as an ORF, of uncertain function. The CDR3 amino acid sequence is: CASSQSTSGATKILAKNIQYF. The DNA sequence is TGCGCCAGCAGTCAATCGACTAGCGGGGCCACCAAGATCCTCGCCAAAAACATTCAGTACTTC.